This TCR beta chain was identified during a study of control samples from healthy donors and cancer patients. Germline V gene data show CDR1 as MDHEN and CDR2 as SYDVKM. J was trimmed by 5 bases and V by 6 bases; bases with no gene match: 8. This CDR3 is 16 amino acids long. Some clones are missing from TCRdb's copy, which holds only in-frame ones; the method was immunoSEQ multiplex PCR. The table includes approximately 70,000 clones, approximately 84% detected once. The source of this sequence is a man in his fifties or sixties in good health. The sample consisted of blood. The chain joins TRBV28 to TRBJ2-1; 12 positions match TRBD2. The CDR3 loop reads CASSRLAGGQNNEQFF. CDR3 coding DNA: TGTGCCAGCAGCCGTCTAGCGGGAGGGCAGAACAATGAGCAGTTCTTC.